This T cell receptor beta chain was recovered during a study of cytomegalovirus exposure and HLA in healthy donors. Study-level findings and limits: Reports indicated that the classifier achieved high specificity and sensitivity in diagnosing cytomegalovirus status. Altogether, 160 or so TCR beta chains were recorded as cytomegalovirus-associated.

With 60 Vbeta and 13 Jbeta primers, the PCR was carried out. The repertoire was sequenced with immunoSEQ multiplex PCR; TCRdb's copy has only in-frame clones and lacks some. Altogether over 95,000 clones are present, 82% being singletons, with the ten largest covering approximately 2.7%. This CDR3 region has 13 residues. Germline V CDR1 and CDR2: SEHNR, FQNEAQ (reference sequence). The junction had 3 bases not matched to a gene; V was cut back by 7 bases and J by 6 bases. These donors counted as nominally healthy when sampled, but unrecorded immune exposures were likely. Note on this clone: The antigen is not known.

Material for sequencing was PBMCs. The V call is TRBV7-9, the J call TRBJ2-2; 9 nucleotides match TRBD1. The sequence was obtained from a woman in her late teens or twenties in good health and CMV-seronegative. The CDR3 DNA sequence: TGTGCCAGCATACAGGGGGCCCCCGGGGAGCTGTTTTTT. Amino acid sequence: CASIQGAPGELFF.